This T cell receptor beta chain was obtained from a study of T cell responses to AZD1222 COVID-19 vaccine. Study-level findings and limits: Along spike, vaccine-associated CD4 TCRs were found throughout, with dominance at 160-218 and 743-854. Donor demographics were predominantly white British with a female majority; clonal diversity may be underestimated.

The length of the CDR3 is 14 residues. V was shortened by 3 bases and J by 8 bases, with 16 bases between the two germline ends. CDR1 is MDHEN, CDR2 SYDVKM, per germline. Turning to this clone: Its cognate antigen is unknown.

Repertoires were generated with immunoSEQ multiplex PCR, while TCRdb's copy carries only in-frame clones and drops some. The data contain more than 80,000 clones, approximately 84% of them seen just once; the ten biggest clones take up roughly 10%. The sequencing here drew on peripheral blood, taken on day 0 of AZD1222 vaccination. V is TRBV28 and J is TRBJ1-1; D perhaps matches TRBD1 (5 bases). The TCR was taken from an adult in good health. The CDR3 region is CASSFLQASGEAFF. The CDR3 nucleotides read TGTGCCAGCAGTTTTCTACAGGCAAGCGGGGAAGCTTTCTTT.